The 24 T cell receptor beta chains listed next were all sequenced from one sample in a study of tumor-infiltrating lymphocytes in primary liver carcinoma (dated by TCRdb to 2016 to 2017). Sequenced on an Illumina HiSeq 2500. Using a constant-region primer and ProtoScript II reverse transcriptase, TCRbeta-specific cDNA was reverse-transcribed from 450 to 650 ng total RNA. Three nested multiplex PCR rounds, following a slightly modified ARM-PCR procedure, were used to build the TCRbeta libraries. Each of the first two PCR rounds ran for approximately 11 cycles using multiplex TRBV1-TRBV30 forward primers together with a Cbeta reverse primer. TCRdb took the public reads, trimmed them with fastp at Q25, ran MiXCR for clone calling and kept in-frame beta chains. Entries are consolidated by CDR3 protein sequence, retaining the most common genes and DNA. The sample includes some 190,000 distinct CDR3 sequences, with 60% observed a single time. The top ten clonotypes cover 72% of the sample.

Blood RNA was extracted from unsorted whole blood with TRIzol reagent; germline DNA came from the DNeasy Blood & Tissue kit. Sample: peripheral blood. The receptors derive from a man aged 35 to 55 with primary liver carcinoma and hepatitis B virus infection.

About this clonotype: It may be a read error: a sequence one base away is much more abundant. This likely comes from a read error, as the CDR3 has no conserved phenylalanine or tryptophan at its end. The CDR3 DNA reads TGTGCCAGCAGCTTAAGCTCCTACAATGAGCAGTTCCTC. Its protein product is CASSLSSYNEQFL. The J gene is TRBJ2-1, the V gene TRBV11-2; D gene ambiguous. The germline CDR1 and CDR2 sequences are SGHAT and FQNNGV. There are 13 residues in the CDR3. Trimming shortened V by 2 bases and J by 0 bases, and 2 bases separated the two germline ends.

This clonotype was detected ten times or more. The chain carries TRBV12-3 or TRBV12-4 and TRBJ1-2, with 12 bases identical to TRBD1. The CDR3 has 14 amino acids. With V trimmed by 5 bases and J by 7 bases, 5 bases remained unmatched. CDR3 bases: TGTGCCAGCAGTACTGGGACAGGGGGCTTTGGCTACACCTTC. This encodes CASSTGTGGFGYTF.

The table lists this clonotype with many counts. The chain is built from TRBV11-2 and TRBJ2-1; 10 bases match TRBD2. The CDR3 totals 15 residues. Germline V lookup: CDR1 SGHAT, CDR2 FQNNGV. With V trimmed by 3 bases and J by 10 bases, 9 bases remained unmatched. CDR3 in DNA: TGTGCCAGCAGCTTGGCCCTAGCGGGAGTGGGAGAGCAGTTCTTC. This gives the protein CASSLALAGVGEQFF.

This clonotype was seen ten or more times. The chain has TRBV11-2 and TRBJ2-7; D gene uncertain. The CDR3 spans 14 residues. CDR1 is SGHAT and CDR2 is FQNNGV in the germline V gene. The ends were cut back, 4 bases at V and 0 bases at J, with 10 bases in the middle. As DNA, the CDR3 is TGTGCCAGCAGCTCCCCCGGGTCCTCCTACGAGCAGTACTTC. Its translation: CASSSPGSSYEQYF.

This sequence joins TRBV5-8 and TRBJ2-4, with D perhaps given as TRBD1 or TRBD2 (5 bases each). Trimming took 6 bases from V and 4 from J, leaving 14 bases between them. Germline V gene lookup returns CDR1 SGHTS and CDR2 YDEGEE. CDR3 length: 14 residues. CDR3 protein: CASNSRGGKNIQYF. CDR3 nucleotides: TGTGCCAGCAACTCTCGGGGCGGAAAAAACATTCAGTACTTC.

This chain connects TRBV4-2 to TRBJ1-3; D is uncertain. The CDR3 consists of 18 residues. CDR1 and CDR2 from the germline V gene are LGHNA and YNFKEQ. Between the trimmed V and J ends, which lost 0 bases and 0 bases, there was a span of 15 bases. The CDR3 DNA sequence: TGTGCCAGCAGCCAAGAAACGGCAAAGGTCTTCTCTGGAAACACCATATATTTT. Protein product: CASSQETAKVFSGNTIYF.

To note about this clonotype: The final CDR3 position lacks the conserved phenylalanine or tryptophan, pointing to a likely read error. The gene calls are TRBV10-3 and TRBJ2-7; TRBD1 matches at 12 bases. CDR1 is ENHRY, CDR2 SYGVKD, per germline. This CDR3 has 13 amino acids. V shed 8 bases, J shed 4 bases, and the junction held 3 bases outside the gene matches. The CDR3 DNA follows: TGTGCCATCGGGGGACAGGGGGCTTACGAGCAGTACATC. Amino acid sequence: CAIGGQGAYEQYI.

Remarks on this clonotype: This likely comes from a read error, as the CDR3 has no conserved phenylalanine or tryptophan at its end. The chain uses TRBV6-6 and TRBJ2-2, with 9 nucleotides matching TRBD2. CDR3 length: 13 residues. Trimming removed 8 bases from V and 6 bases from J; junction bases left unmatched: 4. Germline lookup yields CDR1 MNHNY and CDR2 SVGAGI (reference sequence). Here the CDR3 DNA reads TGTGCCAGCGGTGGCGGGAGGGCCGGGGAGCTGTTTCTT. Its translation: CASGGGRAGELFL.

This clonotype has only a few counts. The chain joins TRBV12-3 or TRBV12-4 to TRBJ1-6; D is possibly TRBD1 (5 bases). This CDR3 has 14 amino acids. The germline V and J ends were trimmed by 6 bases and 7 bases, with 13 bases remaining between them. CDR3 nucleotide sequence: TGTGCCAGCAGGACAAGCGGGGCGAATTCACCCCTCCACTTT. It is translated as CASRTSGANSPLHF.

The chain recombines TRBV14 with TRBJ2-5, with D possibly TRBD2 on 5 matching bases. CDR1 is SGHDN and CDR2 is FVKESK in the germline V gene. This CDR3 spans 12 amino acids. V was pared by 8 bases and J by 0 bases, with 7 bases between. The CDR3 reads CASAGDQETQYF. The CDR3 coding sequence is TGTGCCAGCGCCGGGGACCAAGAGACCCAGTACTTC.

The chain links TRBV12-3 or TRBV12-4 to TRBJ1-5, with TRBD1 as a possible D gene (6 bases). This CDR3 has 14 amino acids. Between the trimmed V and J ends, which lost 6 bases and 11 bases, there was a span of 20 bases. In DNA, the CDR3 is TGTGCCAGCAGCGCTTCGAAAGGGGGGAAAGCCCAGCATTTT. As protein: CASSASKGGKAQHF.

About this clonotype itself: A junction end diverges from the germline sequence, so it may reflect a read error. The chain links TRBV11-2 to TRBJ2-3; 10 positions agree with TRBD2. Germline lookup yields CDR1 SGHAT and CDR2 FQNNGV. This CDR3 is 17 amino acids long. DNA of the CDR3: TGTGTCAGCAGCTTAGAGAGCGGGAGGGGCCGCCAAGATACGCAGTATTTT. The encoded protein is CVSSLESGRGRQDTQYF.

The chain uses TRBV12-5 and TRBJ2-1, with no clear D. Germline V CDR1 and CDR2: LGHNT, FRNRAP. This CDR3 spans 15 amino acids. V dropped 5 bases and J dropped 0 bases, with 11 bases sitting between them. The CDR3 region has the DNA TGTGCTAGTGGTCTCGGGTCCCGCTCCTACAATGAGCAGTTCTTC. Its translation: CASGLGSRSYNEQFF.

Concerning this clonotype: A clone one base away is much larger, so this may be a read error. V and J are TRBV11-2 and TRBJ2-6, with D unresolved. Trimming stripped 5 bases from V and 0 bases from J, with 17 bases between. CDR3 length: 18 residues. CDR1 is SGHAT, CDR2 FQNNGV, per germline. CDR3 bases: TGTGCCAGCAGCCGCTTTCCAGTGGGAAGCTCTGGGGCCAACGTCCTGACTTTC. Translated, it gives CASSRFPVGSSGANVLTF.

J is TRBJ1-2 and V is TRBV6-6; 7 nucleotides align to TRBD1. After removal of 2 bases from V and 0 bases from J, the junction contained 3 bases not matched to a gene. Germline assignment: CDR1 MNHNY and CDR2 SVGAGI (reference sequence). This CDR3 has 15 amino acids. The CDR3 is CASSYEGTANYGYTF. The CDR3 DNA reads TGTGCCAGCAGTTACGAAGGGACAGCTAACTATGGCTACACCTTC.

This clonotype came up many times. The J gene is TRBJ2-1, the V gene TRBV6-5, with 16 bases lining up with TRBD2. The ends lost 8 bases at V and 8 bases at J; junction bases unmatched: 15. The germline V gene encodes CDR1 MNHEY and CDR2 SVGAGI. The CDR3 has 18 residues. For the CDR3, the DNA is TGTGCCAGCTCGTGGGACAGGGGGACTAGCGGGAGGGCGCATGAGCAGTTCTTC. Amino acid sequence: CASSWDRGTSGRAHEQFF.

The V call is TRBV6-5, the J call TRBJ1-1; D remains unclear. Germline CDR1 reads MNHEY; CDR2 reads SVGAGI. The CDR3 covers 15 residues. Trimming removed 2 bases at V and 1 base at J, with 11 bases between. DNA for the CDR3: TGTGCCAGCAGTTACAGGAGATCGAAGAACACTGAAGCTTTCTTT. Its protein product is CASSYRRSKNTEAFF.

The chain uses TRBV6-1 and TRBJ1-5, with D perhaps matching TRBD1 (5 bases). The length of the CDR3 is 16 residues. Germline V gene sequence: CDR1 MNHNS, CDR2 SASEGT. The V gene lost 5 bases and the J gene lost 2 bases, with 16 bases spanning the gap. The CDR3 DNA is TGTGCCAGCAGTTACCAAGAACGACAGCGCAATCAGCCCCAGCATTTT. It yields the protein CASSYQERQRNQPQHF.

This rearrangement joins TRBV13 to TRBJ1-3, with D hard to call. CDR1 is PRHDT and CDR2 is FYEKMQ in the germline V gene (reference sequence). Trimming stripped 4 bases from V and 0 bases from J, with 13 bases between. There are 16 residues in the CDR3. This CDR3 reads CASSSAGGTSGNTIYF. CDR3 coding DNA: TGTGCCAGCAGCTCAGCGGGCGGCACCTCTGGAAACACCATATATTTT.

There are many counts of this clonotype. The rearrangement links TRBV29-1 to TRBJ2-5; the D is unclear. Trimming left V 4 bases short and J 3 bases short, with 6 bases between. CDR1 and CDR2 (germline): SQVTM, ANQGSEA. The CDR3 extends over 11 amino acids. The CDR3, as DNA: TGCAGCGTTGCCGAAAAAGAGACCCAGTACTTC. Amino acid sequence: CSVAEKETQYF.

Concerning this clonotype itself: A much larger clone differs by one base, so this may be a read error. The chain recombines TRBV29-1 with TRBJ2-3; 7 bases are a match to TRBD2. Germline lookup yields CDR1 SQVTM and CDR2 ANQGSEA. The CDR3 totals 13 residues. V lost 2 bases and J lost 5; bases outside the gene matches: 4. Here the CDR3 DNA reads TGCAGCGTTGAACCCAGGGAGGGAGATACGCAGTATTTT. It codes for CSVEPREGDTQYF.

There are a few counts of this clonotype. The chain links TRBV5-4 to TRBJ1-1, with D possibly TRBD1 on 5 matching bases. CDR3 length equals 14 residues. Deletions cut 2 bases from V and 1 base from J, with 9 bases between. Germline CDR1 SGHNT, CDR2 YYREEE (reference sequence). The CDR3 DNA is TGTGCCAGCAGCTTCCCCGACAGGAACACTGAAGCTTTCTTT. It codes for CASSFPDRNTEAFF.

This clonotype came up a few times. The chain joins TRBV6-6 to TRBJ1-4; maybe TRBD1 (5 bases). Trimming removed 6 bases from V and 0 bases from J, with 8 bases in between. The CDR3 runs to 14 residues. The germline V gene encodes CDR1 MNHNY and CDR2 SVGAGI (reference sequence). The CDR3 reads CASSIRATNEKLFF. For the CDR3, the DNA is TGTGCCAGCAGCATCAGGGCAACTAATGAAAAACTGTTTTTT.

This clonotype was seen more than once but under ten times. The CDR3 protein is CASSAGITYEQYF. CDR3 sequence (DNA): TGTGCCAGCAGTGCGGGGATCACCTACGAGCAGTACTTC. V gene TRBV6-1 combines with J gene TRBJ2-7; D is perhaps TRBD2 (5 bases). This CDR3 is built from 13 residues. Germline lookup yields CDR1 MNHNS and CDR2 SASEGT. The V gene lost 4 bases and the J gene lost 2 bases, with 9 bases spanning the gap.